This T cell receptor (beta chain) was retrieved from a study of blood T cells in healthy people across ages. Next came a second PCR, run for roughly 7 to 12 cycles, which used a sample-barcoded 5' primer along with a J-beta primer mix. TCRdb ran MiXCR on the 5' RACE reads and lists one entry per CDR3 protein. Of 750,000 to 950,000 distinct CDR3 sequences listed, about 26% are singletons. Between the trimmed V and J ends, which lost 4 bases and 2 bases, there was a span of 11 bases. CDR3 size: 14 residues. Germline CDR1 KGHDR, CDR2 SFDVKD. The same data also went into a second study, on T cells of mothers and their children.

The sequenced sample consisted of blood. This TCR was recovered from a boy between 10 and 17 years old in good health. The V gene is TRBV24-1, the J gene TRBJ2-7, with D perhaps matching TRBD1 or TRBD2 (5 bases each). The CDR3 here is CATSDRQRPYEQYV. The CDR3 nucleotides read TGTGCCACCAGTGACCGACAGCGGCCCTACGAGCAGTACGTC.